What follows describes a single T cell receptor beta chain. TCRdb independently ran MiXCR on the reads; one entry per CDR3 protein. The repertoire holds about 440,000 distinct CDR3 sequences, roughly a third seen once, with roughly 15% in the top ten. The data stem from a study of T cell repertoires in cytomegalovirus infection. Germline CDR1 SQVTM, CDR2 ANQGSEA. This CDR3 spans 12 amino acids. V was pared by 0 bases and J by 7 bases, with 10 bases between. This TCR came from a human donor in good health (CMV status not recorded). Some clones in this sample may be carry-over from other donors' samples. The chain carries TRBV29-1 and TRBJ2-7, with D possibly TRBD2 on 5 matching bases. Material: PBMCs. The CDR3 loop reads CSVEDRRREQYF. In nucleotides, the CDR3 is TGCAGCGTTGAAGACCGCAGGAGGGAGCAGTACTTC.